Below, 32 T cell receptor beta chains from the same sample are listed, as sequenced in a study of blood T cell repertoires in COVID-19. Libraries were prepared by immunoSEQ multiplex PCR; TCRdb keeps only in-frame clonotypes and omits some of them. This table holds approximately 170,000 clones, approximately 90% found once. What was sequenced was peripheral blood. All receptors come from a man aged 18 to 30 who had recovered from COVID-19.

CDR3 DNA: TGTGCCAGCAGGCAGGGTGGTAGGTCGAACACTGAAGCTTTCTTT. It codes for CASRQGGRSNTEAFF. The chain is built from TRBV6-5 and TRBJ1-1, with D possibly matching TRBD1 (5 bases). This CDR3 spans 15 amino acids. The germline V gene encodes CDR1 MNHEY and CDR2 SVGAGI. V was cut by 6 bases and J by 1 base, with 15 bases left in between.

The CDR3 nucleotides are TGTGCCAGCAGTGGAGTAGCGAGCTCCTACAATGAGCAGTTCTTC. Protein product: CASSGVASSYNEQFF. The chain uses TRBV6-4 and TRBJ2-1; D is perhaps TRBD2 (5 bases). Trimming left V 4 bases short and J 0 bases short, with 10 bases between. The CDR3 runs to 15 residues. Germline loops: CDR1 MRHNA, CDR2 SNTAGT.

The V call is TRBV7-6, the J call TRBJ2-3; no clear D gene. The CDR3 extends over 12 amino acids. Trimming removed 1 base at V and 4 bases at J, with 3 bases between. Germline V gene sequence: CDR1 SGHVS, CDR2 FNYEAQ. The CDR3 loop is CASSLVADTQYF. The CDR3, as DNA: TGTGCCAGCAGCTTAGTCGCAGATACGCAGTATTTT.

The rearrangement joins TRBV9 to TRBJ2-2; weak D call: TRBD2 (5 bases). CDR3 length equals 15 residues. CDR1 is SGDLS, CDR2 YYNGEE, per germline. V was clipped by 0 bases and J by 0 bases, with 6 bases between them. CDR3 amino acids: CASSVVEANTGELFF. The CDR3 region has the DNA TGTGCCAGCAGCGTAGTGGAGGCGAACACCGGGGAGCTGTTTTTT.

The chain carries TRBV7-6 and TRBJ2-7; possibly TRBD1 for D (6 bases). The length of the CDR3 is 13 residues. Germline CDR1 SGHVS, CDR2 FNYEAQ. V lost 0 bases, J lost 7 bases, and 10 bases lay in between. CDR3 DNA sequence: TGTGCCAGCAGCTTAGCAACAGGGTTGGAGCAGTACTTC. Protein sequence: CASSLATGLEQYF.

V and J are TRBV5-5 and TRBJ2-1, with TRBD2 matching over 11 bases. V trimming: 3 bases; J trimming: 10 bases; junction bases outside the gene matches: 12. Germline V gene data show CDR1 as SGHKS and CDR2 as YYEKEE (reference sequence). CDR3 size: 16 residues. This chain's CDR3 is CASSSTGTSGYSEQFF. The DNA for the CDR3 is TGTGCCAGCAGCTCCACCGGGACTAGCGGTTACAGCGAGCAGTTCTTC.

DNA of the CDR3: TGTGCCAGCAGTTACTCGGACTGGTACGAGCAGTACTTC. This encodes CASSYSDWYEQYF. The chain links TRBV6-5 to TRBJ2-7; D might be TRBD2 (5 bases). In germline, CDR1 is MNHEY, CDR2 SVGAGI. V was shortened by 0 bases and J by 4 bases, with 7 bases between the two germline ends. CDR3 length: 13 residues.

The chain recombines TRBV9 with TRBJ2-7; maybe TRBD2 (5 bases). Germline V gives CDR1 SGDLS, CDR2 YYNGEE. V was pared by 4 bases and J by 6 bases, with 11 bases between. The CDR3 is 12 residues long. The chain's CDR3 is CASSPWSGEQYF. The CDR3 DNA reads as TGTGCCAGCAGCCCCTGGAGCGGCGAGCAGTACTTC.

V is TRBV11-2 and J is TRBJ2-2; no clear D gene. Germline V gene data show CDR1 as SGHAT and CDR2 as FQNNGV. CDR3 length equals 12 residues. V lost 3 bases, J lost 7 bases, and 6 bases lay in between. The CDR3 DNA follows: TGTGCCAGCAGCTTTCTTAACGGGGAGCTGTTTTTT. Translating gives CASSFLNGELFF.

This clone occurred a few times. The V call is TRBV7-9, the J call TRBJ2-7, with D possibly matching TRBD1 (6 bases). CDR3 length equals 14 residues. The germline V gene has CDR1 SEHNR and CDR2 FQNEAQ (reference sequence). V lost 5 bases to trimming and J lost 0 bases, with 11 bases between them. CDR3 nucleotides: TGTGCCAGCAGCCCAGGGGCGGTCTCCTACGAGCAGTACTTC. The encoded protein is CASSPGAVSYEQYF.

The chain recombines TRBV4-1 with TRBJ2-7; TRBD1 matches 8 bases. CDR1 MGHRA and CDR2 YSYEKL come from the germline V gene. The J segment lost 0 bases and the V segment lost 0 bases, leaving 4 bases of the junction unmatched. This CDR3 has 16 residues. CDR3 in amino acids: CASSQDPGGHSYEQYF. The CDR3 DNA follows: TGCGCCAGCAGCCAAGATCCAGGGGGCCACTCCTACGAGCAGTACTTC.

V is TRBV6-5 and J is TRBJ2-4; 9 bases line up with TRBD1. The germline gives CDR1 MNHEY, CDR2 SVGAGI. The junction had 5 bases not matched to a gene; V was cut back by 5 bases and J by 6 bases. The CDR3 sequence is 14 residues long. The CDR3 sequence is CASSQPGQGNIQYF. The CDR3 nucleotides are TGTGCCAGCAGTCAACCGGGACAGGGAAACATTCAGTACTTC.

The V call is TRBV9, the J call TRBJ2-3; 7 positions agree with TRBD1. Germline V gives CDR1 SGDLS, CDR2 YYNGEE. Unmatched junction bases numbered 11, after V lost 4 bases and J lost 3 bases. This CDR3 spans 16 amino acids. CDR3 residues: CASSSQQGIGTDTQYF. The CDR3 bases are TGTGCCAGCAGCTCCCAACAGGGGATTGGTACAGATACGCAGTATTTT.

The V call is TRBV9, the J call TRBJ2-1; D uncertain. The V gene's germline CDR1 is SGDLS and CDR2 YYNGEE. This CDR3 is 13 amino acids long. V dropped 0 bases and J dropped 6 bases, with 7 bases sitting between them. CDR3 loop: CASSVVTANEQFF. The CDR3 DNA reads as TGTGCCAGCAGCGTAGTGACTGCCAATGAGCAGTTCTTC.

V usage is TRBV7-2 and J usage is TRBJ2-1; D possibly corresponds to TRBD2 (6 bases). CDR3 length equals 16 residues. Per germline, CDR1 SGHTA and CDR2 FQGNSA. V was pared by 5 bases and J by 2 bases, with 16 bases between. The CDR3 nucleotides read TGTGCCAGCAGCGCCCCTGGCGGGATCCCCTACAATGAGCAGTTCTTC. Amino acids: CASSAPGGIPYNEQFF.

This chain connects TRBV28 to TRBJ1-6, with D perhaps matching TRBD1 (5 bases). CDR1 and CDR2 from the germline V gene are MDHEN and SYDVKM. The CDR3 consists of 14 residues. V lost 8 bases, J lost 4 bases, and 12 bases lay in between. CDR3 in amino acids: CASLDGGYNSPLHF. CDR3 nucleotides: TGTGCCAGCTTAGATGGGGGGTATAATTCACCCCTCCACTTT.

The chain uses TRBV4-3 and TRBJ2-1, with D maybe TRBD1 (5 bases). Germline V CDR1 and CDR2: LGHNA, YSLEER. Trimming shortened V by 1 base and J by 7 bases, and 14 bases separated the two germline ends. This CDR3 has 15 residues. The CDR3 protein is CASSQVWDQGNEQFF. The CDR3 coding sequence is TGCGCCAGCAGCCAAGTCTGGGATCAGGGAAATGAGCAGTTCTTC.

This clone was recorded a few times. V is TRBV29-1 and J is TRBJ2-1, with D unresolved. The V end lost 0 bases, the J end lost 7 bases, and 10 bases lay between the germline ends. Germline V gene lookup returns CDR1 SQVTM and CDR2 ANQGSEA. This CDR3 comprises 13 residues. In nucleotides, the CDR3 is TGCAGCGTTGAAGATCCTAACCTAAATGAGCAGTTCTTC. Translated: CSVEDPNLNEQFF.

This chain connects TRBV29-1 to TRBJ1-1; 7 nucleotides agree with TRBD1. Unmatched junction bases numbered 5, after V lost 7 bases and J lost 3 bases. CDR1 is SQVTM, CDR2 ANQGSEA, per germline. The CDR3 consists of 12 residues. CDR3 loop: CSGGQRDTEAFF. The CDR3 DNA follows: TGCAGCGGGGGACAGAGGGACACTGAAGCTTTCTTT.

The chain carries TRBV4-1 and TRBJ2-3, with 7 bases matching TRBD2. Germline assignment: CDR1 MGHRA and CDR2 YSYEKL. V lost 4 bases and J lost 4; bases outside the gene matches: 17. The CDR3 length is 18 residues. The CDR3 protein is CASSPHGASGEASDTQYF. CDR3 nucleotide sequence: TGCGCCAGCAGCCCCCACGGGGCTAGCGGAGAAGCATCAGATACGCAGTATTTT.

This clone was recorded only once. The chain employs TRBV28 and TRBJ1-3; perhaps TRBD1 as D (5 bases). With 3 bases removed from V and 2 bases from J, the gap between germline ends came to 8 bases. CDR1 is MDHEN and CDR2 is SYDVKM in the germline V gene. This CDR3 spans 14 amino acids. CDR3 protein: CASSFGGTGNTIYF. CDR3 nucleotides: TGTGCCAGCAGTTTTGGGGGGACTGGAAACACCATATATTTT.

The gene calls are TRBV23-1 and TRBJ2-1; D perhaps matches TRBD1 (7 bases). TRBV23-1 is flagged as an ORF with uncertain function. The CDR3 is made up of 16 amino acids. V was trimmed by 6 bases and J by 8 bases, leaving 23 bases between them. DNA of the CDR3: TGCGCCAGCAGCCTTCGACAGGGAGAGTGGAGGGATGAGCAGTTCTTC. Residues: CASSLRQGEWRDEQFF.

The CDR3: CASGFEGVLLNEQFF. CDR3 DNA sequence: TGTGCTAGTGGTTTTGAGGGAGTACTGCTCAATGAGCAGTTCTTC. The chain uses TRBV12-5 and TRBJ2-1; D possibly corresponds to TRBD2 (5 bases). V was cut by 3 bases and J by 6 bases, with 15 bases left in between. Germline V gene sequence: CDR1 LGHNT, CDR2 FRNRAP. The CDR3 spans 15 residues.

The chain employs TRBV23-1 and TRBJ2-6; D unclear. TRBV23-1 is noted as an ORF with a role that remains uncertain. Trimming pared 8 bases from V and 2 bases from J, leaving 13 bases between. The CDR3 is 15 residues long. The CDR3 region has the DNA TGCGCCAGCTGTAACCCAGGTACTGGGGCCAACGTCCTGACTTTC. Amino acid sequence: CASCNPGTGANVLTF.

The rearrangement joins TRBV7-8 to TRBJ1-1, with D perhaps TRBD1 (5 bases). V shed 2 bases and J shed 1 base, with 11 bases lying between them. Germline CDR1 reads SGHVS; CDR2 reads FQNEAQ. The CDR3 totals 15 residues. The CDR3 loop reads CASSLTGTGNTEAFF. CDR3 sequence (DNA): TGTGCCAGCAGCTTAACCGGGACTGGGAACACTGAAGCTTTCTTT.

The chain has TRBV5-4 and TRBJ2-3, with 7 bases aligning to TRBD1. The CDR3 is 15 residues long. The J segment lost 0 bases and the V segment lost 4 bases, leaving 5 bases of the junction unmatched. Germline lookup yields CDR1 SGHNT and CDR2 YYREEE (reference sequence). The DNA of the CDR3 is TGTGCCAGCAGCGTGGGACAGTATAGCACAGATACGCAGTATTTT. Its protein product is CASSVGQYSTDTQYF.

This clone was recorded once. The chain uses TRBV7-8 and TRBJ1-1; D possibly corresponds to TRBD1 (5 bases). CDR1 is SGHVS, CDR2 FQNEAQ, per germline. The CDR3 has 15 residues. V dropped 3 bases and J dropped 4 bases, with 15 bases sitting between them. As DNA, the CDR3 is TGTGCCAGCAGCTTTTTACAGGTCGTGGGCACTGAAGCTTTCTTT. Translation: CASSFLQVVGTEAFF.

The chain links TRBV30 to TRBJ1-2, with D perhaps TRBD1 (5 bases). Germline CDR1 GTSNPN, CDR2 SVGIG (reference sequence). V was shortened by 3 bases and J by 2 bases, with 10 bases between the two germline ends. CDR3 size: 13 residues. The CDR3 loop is CAWSPEGNYGYTF. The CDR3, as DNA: TGTGCCTGGAGCCCGGAGGGGAACTATGGCTACACCTTC.

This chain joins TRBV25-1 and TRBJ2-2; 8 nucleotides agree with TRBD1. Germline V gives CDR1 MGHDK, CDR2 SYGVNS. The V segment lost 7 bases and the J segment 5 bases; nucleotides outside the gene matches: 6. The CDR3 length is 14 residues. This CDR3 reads CASTRTGLTGELFF. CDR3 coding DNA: TGTGCCAGCACGAGGACAGGGTTGACCGGGGAGCTGTTTTTT.

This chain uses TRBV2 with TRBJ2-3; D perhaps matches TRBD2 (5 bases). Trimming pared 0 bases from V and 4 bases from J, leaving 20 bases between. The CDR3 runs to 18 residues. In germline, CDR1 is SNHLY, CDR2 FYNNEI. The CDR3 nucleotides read TGTGCCAGCAGTGAAGCGCGGGTCGGATCGAGGGCCGCAGATACGCAGTATTTT. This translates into CASSEARVGSRAADTQYF.

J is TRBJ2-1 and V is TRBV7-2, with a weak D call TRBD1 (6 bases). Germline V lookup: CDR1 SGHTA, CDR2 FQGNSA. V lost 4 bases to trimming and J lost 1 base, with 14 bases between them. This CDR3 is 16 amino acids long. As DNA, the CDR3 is TGTGCCAGCAGCTCCCAGGGGTCCGTGTCCTACAATGAGCAGTTCTTC. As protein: CASSSQGSVSYNEQFF. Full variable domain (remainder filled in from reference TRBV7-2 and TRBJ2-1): GAGVSQSPSNKVTEKGKDVELRCDPISGHTALYWYRQSLGQGLEFLIYFQGNSAPDKSGLPSDRFSAERTGGSVSTLTIQRTQQEDSAVYLCASSSQGSVSYNEQFFGPGTRLTVL.

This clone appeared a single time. The CDR3 here is CASTSLAGGYNEQFF. As DNA, the CDR3 is TGTGCCAGCACCTCTCTGGCGGGAGGGTACAATGAGCAGTTCTTC. The chain couples TRBV11-2 to TRBJ2-1; TRBD2 matches 9 bases. Germline V gene sequence: CDR1 SGHAT, CDR2 FQNNGV. The ends lost 7 bases at V and 4 bases at J; junction bases unmatched: 8. This CDR3 spans 15 amino acids.